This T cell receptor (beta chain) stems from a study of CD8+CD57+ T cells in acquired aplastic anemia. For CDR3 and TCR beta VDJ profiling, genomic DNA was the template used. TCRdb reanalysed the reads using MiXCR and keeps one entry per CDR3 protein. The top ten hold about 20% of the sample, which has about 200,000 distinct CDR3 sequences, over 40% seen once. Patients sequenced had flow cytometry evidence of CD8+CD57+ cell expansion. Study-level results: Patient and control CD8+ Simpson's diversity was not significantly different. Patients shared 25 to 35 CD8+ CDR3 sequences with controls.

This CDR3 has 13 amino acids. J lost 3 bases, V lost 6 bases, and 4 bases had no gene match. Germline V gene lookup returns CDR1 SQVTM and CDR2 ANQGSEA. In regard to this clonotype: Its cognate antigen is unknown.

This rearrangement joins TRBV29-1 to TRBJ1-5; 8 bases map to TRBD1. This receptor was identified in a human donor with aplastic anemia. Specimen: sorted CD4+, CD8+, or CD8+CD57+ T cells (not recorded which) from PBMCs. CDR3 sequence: CSVRQGSNQPQHF. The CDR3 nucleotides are TGCAGCGTGAGACAGGGGTCCAATCAGCCCCAGCATTTT.